A single TCR beta chain is shown here with its context. The germline V gene encodes CDR1 SGHNT and CDR2 YYREEE (reference sequence). The CDR3 is 14 amino acids. Germline trimming cut 4 bases from V and 5 bases from J; bases unmatched to any gene: 8. A second about 7 to 12 cycle PCR used barcoded and J-beta primers. Via MiXCR, TCRdb re-called the 5' RACE reads, giving one row per CDR3 protein. The repertoire includes hundreds of thousands of distinct CDR3 sequences, about 21% of them detected once, and roughly 3.6% sits in the top ten. The data originate from a study of blood T cells in healthy people across ages.

The rearrangement joins TRBV5-4 to TRBJ2-5, with TRBD2 matching 7 bases. This receptor was taken from a man in his 70s in good health. The specimen sequenced was blood. The CDR3 bases are TGTGCCAGCAGCCGCGTCGGGGAGGGGGAGACCCAGTACTTC. It translates to CASSRVGEGETQYF.